This T cell receptor (beta chain) is drawn from a study of blood T cell repertoires in COVID-19. Clones were read by immunoSEQ multiplex PCR, and TCRdb kept only the in-frame ones, dropping some. The table includes some 87,000 clones, 89% detected once. Trimming pared 10 bases from V and 0 bases from J, leaving 13 bases between. CDR1 and CDR2 (germline): MDHEN, SYDVKM. The CDR3 runs 14 residues. The receptor was derived from a woman in her sixties or seventies with acute or convalescent COVID-19. The genes are TRBV28 and TRBJ1-3; D not resolved. The sequenced sample was peripheral blood. The CDR3 nucleotides read TGTGCCACCGGAAGACTTAACTCTGGAAACACCATATATTTT. Its translation: CATGRLNSGNTIYF.